This T cell receptor (beta chain) was profiled in a study of CD8+ T cells in alopecia areata. Looking at the study overall: Scalp area affected, as a percentage, set the severity score of treated patients.

Extracted from the samples, RNA was reverse transcribed into cDNA to serve as the sequencing template. Sequencing used immunoSEQ multiplex PCR; TCRdb keeps in-frame clones, though not all of them. The sample lists 110,000 to 150,000 clones, roughly 54% seen once, with approximately 16% in the top ten. Details on this clone: No antigen is known for it.

This CDR3 comprises 16 residues. V trimming: 6 bases; J trimming: 11 bases; junction bases outside the gene matches: 20. Germline V lookup: CDR1 KGHSH, CDR2 LQKENI. Stated treatment: oral pan-JAK inhibitor, 5-10 mg twice daily. Study outcomes and limitations: Clonality was higher in lesional than normal scalp, especially in alopecia totalis/universalis.

The clonotype originates from a human donor with alopecia areata. The chain couples TRBV18 to TRBJ1-2, with 8 bases fitting TRBD1. The sequences come from CD8+ T cells sorted from blood, collected at week 4, from a patient treated with tofacitinib. The CDR3 region has the DNA TGTGCCAGCTCCCTAGGCCCGGGACAGGCCCCGGGATGGTACACCTTC. As protein: CASSLGPGQAPGWYTF.